The subject of this entry is one TCR beta chain. Its antigen specificity is not known. Compared with germline, one end of the junction differs, possibly owing to a read error. The immunoSEQ Assay, a bias-controlled multiplex PCR, was used to amplify TCRbeta CDR3 regions from genomic DNA. Under the source paper's analysis protocol: Within the assay, amplification of reference gene primers was used to estimate how many nucleated cells each sample contained. Sequence reads were collapsed and filtered to measure the absolute abundance of every unique TCRbeta CDR3 rearrangement. For each sample, productive Simpson clonality was calculated as the square root of Simpson's diversity index over productive rearrangements. TCRdb took this table from immuneACCESS and kept in-frame rearrangements with V and J called. Such tables lack part of the clones; where checked against another copy, unresolved V genes explain under half of the gap, and the rest is unexplained. Clone size and the V and J calls come from that table; the DNA yielded D and trimming. Recorded for this sample are fewer than 350,000 clones; around nine tenths of them occurred a single time. Together, the top ten hold around 8.8% of the sample.

The collaborating institutions used their own protocols to collect whole blood in K2EDTA tubes. Collaborator samples were shipped for TCRbeta analysis as frozen whole blood, isolated PBMCs, or DNA extracted from either sample type. This specimen comes from a study of blood T cell repertoires in COVID-19 (dated by TCRdb to the early 2020s). In terms of the full investigation: Collaborator samples came from the United States, Italy and Spain and covered acute and convalescent phases of COVID-19. The material from the prospective study consisted of cDNA or gDNA derived from T cells, B-cell-depleted T cells, or PBMCs. The dataset comprised deeply sampled blood TCRbeta repertoires from subjects exposed to, actively infected with, or recovered from COVID-19. The repertoires were made available in a free public database intended to serve as a resource for research on the immune response to SARS-CoV-2. The samples were drawn from two sources: the first 160 participants of the ongoing ImmuneRACE study, and 1,254 subjects contributed by 6 global collaborators. The sample metadata nearly always contained a de-identified subject ID, COVID-19 status, age in years and sex. Where available, HLA class I and class II types were obtained from metadata supplied by the sample provider rather than from assay-based typing. The research as a whole found: The amount of clinical and demographic metadata varied by source and participant and was provided uncurated.

Looking up the germline V gene yields CDR1 SGHRS and CDR2 YFSETQ. The CDR3 has 16 amino acids, counting the end cysteine and phenylalanine. Only CDR3 DNA is held: 48 bases, read in frame from base 1. Recombination linked TRBV5-1 to TRBJ2-3, with TRBD1 matching 9 junction bases. Sequencing was carried out using peripheral blood. This receptor was obtained from a middle-aged man with active or convalescent COVID-19. The sequence in DNA is TGCGCCAGCAGTTTGGCCCGGGACAGGGTTCAAGATACGCAGTATTTT. The translation is CASSLARDRVQDTQYF.